The sequence of this T cell receptor beta chain was determined in a study of spatial heterogeneity in lung cancer. About the study: Sequencing was performed on follow-up PBMC samples when available, collected at a median of approximately two years after resection. Regarding the study as a whole: Compared with follow-up, resection was when ubiquitous expanded tumor TCRs appeared in blood more.

This clonotype appeared many times. Antigen specificity is unknown. Time point: blood at routine non-recurrence follow-up after resection. From tumor, nontumor lung or frozen PBMC, whole RNA was taken unsorted for sequencing. In TCRdb, the 5' RACE reads were re-called with MiXCR into one record per CDR3 protein. The sample has under 30,000 distinct CDR3 sequences, roughly 6% seen once. The sample consisted of PBMCs, taken at follow-up. This TCR was recovered from a male donor with early-stage non-small cell lung cancer.

CDR3: CASSRSGRAGEQFF. DNA of the CDR3: TGTGCCAGCAGCCGTAGCGGGAGGGCGGGTGAGCAGTTCTTC. V usage is TRBV11-3 and J usage is TRBJ2-1, with 11 nucleotides matching TRBD2. V lost 5 bases, J lost 9 bases, and 6 bases stayed unmatched. CDR1 SGHNT and CDR2 YENEEA come from the germline V gene. The CDR3 extends over 14 amino acids.